This T cell receptor beta chain was sequenced in a study of T cell responses to AZD1222 COVID-19 vaccine. Study results and limitations: Following two doses of AZD1222, Spike-specific TCR breadth and depth rose. Repertoire collection took place solely once the T cell response had peaked.

In this sample, this clone turned up a few times. As yet, its antigen is unknown. The repertoire was sequenced with immunoSEQ multiplex PCR; TCRdb's copy has only in-frame clones and lacks some. The table records under 150,000 clones, approximately 87% of them present only once. CDR1 is MNHEY, CDR2 SVGAGI, per germline. Between the trimmed V and J ends, which lost 4 bases and 7 bases, there was a span of 10 bases. The CDR3 is 12 amino acids. The chain is built from TRBV6-5 and TRBJ1-1; D call uncertain. The clonotype was recovered from an adult who received the AZD1222 COVID-19 vaccine. The source was peripheral blood, collected 28 days after the second AZD1222 dose. The CDR3 here is CASSSLTFEAFF. In DNA form, the CDR3 reads TGTGCCAGCAGTTCCCTGACATTTGAAGCTTTCTTT.